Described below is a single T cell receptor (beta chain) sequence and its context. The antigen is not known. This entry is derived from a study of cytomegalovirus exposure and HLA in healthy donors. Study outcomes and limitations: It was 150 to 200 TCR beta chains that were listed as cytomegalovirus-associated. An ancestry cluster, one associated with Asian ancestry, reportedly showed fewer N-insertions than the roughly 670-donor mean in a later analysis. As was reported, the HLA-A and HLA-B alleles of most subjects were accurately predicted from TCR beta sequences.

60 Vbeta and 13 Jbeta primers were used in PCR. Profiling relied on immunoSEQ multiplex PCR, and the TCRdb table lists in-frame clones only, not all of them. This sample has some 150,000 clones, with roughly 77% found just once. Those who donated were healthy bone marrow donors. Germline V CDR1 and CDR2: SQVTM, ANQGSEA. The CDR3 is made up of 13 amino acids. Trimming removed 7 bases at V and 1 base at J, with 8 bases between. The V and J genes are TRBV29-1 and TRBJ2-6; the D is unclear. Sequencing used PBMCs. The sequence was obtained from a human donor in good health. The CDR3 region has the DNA TGCAGCGCCCTCGGGTCTGGGGCCAACGTCCTGACTTTC. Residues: CSALGSGANVLTF.